Below, 8 T cell receptor beta chains from the same sample are listed, as sequenced in a study of T cell responses to AZD1222 COVID-19 vaccine. Assay: immunoSEQ multiplex PCR; the TCRdb copy retains only in-frame clones and omits some. The table includes fewer than 120,000 clones, about 81% detected once. The specimen comprised peripheral blood, sampled on day 0 of AZD1222 vaccination. The receptor source for this set is an adult in good health.

This chain connects TRBV5-1 to TRBJ2-2; D is possibly TRBD1 or TRBD2 (5 bases each). The CDR3 is 15 amino acids. V gave up 3 bases and J gave up 2 bases, with 11 bases separating them. Looked up from germline, CDR1 is SGHRS and CDR2 is YFSETQ. Here the CDR3 reads CASSYGTPNTGELFF. CDR3 nucleotides: TGCGCCAGCAGCTATGGGACCCCAAACACCGGGGAGCTGTTTTTT.

This rearrangement joins TRBV11-2 to TRBJ2-1; a possible D gene is TRBD2 (6 bases). With 5 bases removed from V and 0 bases from J, the gap between germline ends came to 14 bases. The CDR3 consists of 16 residues. Germline CDR1 and CDR2: SGHAT and FQNNGV. The CDR3 region is CASSLRDGSSYNEQFF. The CDR3 nucleotides read TGTGCCAGCAGCCTCCGGGACGGGAGCTCCTACAATGAGCAGTTCTTC.

The chain is built from TRBV2 and TRBJ2-4; D ambiguous. V shed 7 bases and J shed 0 bases, with 10 bases lying between them. The CDR3 has 14 residues. CDR1 is SNHLY and CDR2 is FYNNEI in the germline V gene. The CDR3 is CASISGLAKNIQYF. CDR3 bases: TGTGCCAGCATTTCGGGTCTAGCCAAAAACATTCAGTACTTC.

The chain combines TRBV19 with TRBJ1-6; D gene unclear. Germline CDR1 reads LNHDA; CDR2 reads SQIVND (reference sequence). The CDR3 length is 15 residues. V was shortened by 3 bases and J by 10 bases, with 16 bases between the two germline ends. The CDR3 bases are TGTGCCAGTAGTATTGGAATCGTAGGCTCCTCACCCCTCCACTTT. Protein sequence: CASSIGIVGSSPLHF.

The chain joins TRBV7-2 to TRBJ2-3; D may be TRBD1 or TRBD2 (7 bases each). The CDR3 extends over 16 amino acids. V lost 5 bases and J lost 5, with 20 bases in between. Germline-derived CDR1 and CDR2 are SGHTA and FQGNSA. In DNA, the CDR3 is TGTGCCAGCAGCCCAGGGGGGGGGCCCCGGGGAGATACGCAGTATTTT. Its translation is CASSPGGGPRGDTQYF.

The chain recombines TRBV9 with TRBJ1-1, with a possible D match to TRBD1 (5 bases). Trimming took 3 bases from V and 0 from J, leaving 12 bases between them. CDR1 is SGDLS and CDR2 is YYNGEE in the germline V gene. CDR3 size: 15 residues. CDR3 loop: CASSARVSVNTEAFF. The CDR3, as DNA: TGTGCCAGCAGCGCCAGGGTCTCGGTGAACACTGAAGCTTTCTTT.

The chain couples TRBV28 to TRBJ1-2; D might be TRBD1 (5 bases). V lost 5 bases, J lost 6 bases, and 16 bases lay in between. Per germline, CDR1 MDHEN and CDR2 SYDVKM. This CDR3 is 14 amino acids long. This chain's CDR3 is CASSRRGLFDGYTF. The DNA of the CDR3 is TGTGCCAGCAGTCGACGGGGCTTATTCGATGGCTACACCTTC.

The V call is TRBV28, the J call TRBJ1-3; D unresolved. With 4 bases removed from V and 4 bases from J, the gap between germline ends came to 17 bases. Germline assignment: CDR1 MDHEN and CDR2 SYDVKM. The CDR3 loop spans 16 amino acids. The CDR3: CASSWLAAGSGNTIYF. CDR3 DNA sequence: TGTGCCAGCAGTTGGTTGGCAGCCGGGTCGGGAAACACCATATATTTT.